This T cell receptor (beta chain) was sequenced for a study of metastatic and nonmetastatic thyroid tumors. This CDR3 is built from 12 residues. Trimming left V 11 bases short and J 5 bases short, with 16 bases between. Germline CDR1 reads ENHRY; CDR2 reads SYGVKD. TCRdb called clones again from the PCR reads with MiXCR. The sample has 25,000 or so clones, about a quarter seen once. Thyroid surgery was preceded by no treatment in any patient. The chain combines TRBV10-3 with TRBJ2-7; TRBD1 might be the D (6 bases). The TCR sequence derives from a female donor with papillary thyroid cancer or a benign thyroid nodule (not recorded which). Some clones in this sample may be carry-over from other donors' samples. Input material: blood. CDR3 region: CAARQVLHEQYF. The CDR3, as DNA: TGTGCCGCCCGACAGGTTCTCCACGAGCAGTACTTC.